The 20 T cell receptor beta chains listed next were all sequenced from one sample in a study of regulatory T cells in long-lasting Graves disease. Time point noted: newly diagnosed GD, antithyroid drugs for less than 3 months. PBMC-extracted RNA yielded the TCR library. Relying on iRepertoire HTBI primers and Arm-PCR of CDR3 regions, the team built TCR beta libraries. Each CDR3 protein is one row after TCRdb ran MiXCR on the multiplex PCR reads. The table records over 500,000 distinct CDR3 sequences, approximately 15% of them present only once. These same records also appear under a second study, on T cells in Graves' hyperthyroidism and ophthalmopathy.

Sequencing used peripheral blood mononuclear cells (PBMCs), obtained at new diagnosis, from a patient treated with antithyroid drugs. All receptors derive from a woman aged 25 to 39 with Graves disease.

The V gene is TRBV30, the J gene TRBJ2-4; 9 bases are a match to TRBD1. The germline V gene has CDR1 GTSNPN and CDR2 SVGIG (reference sequence). The CDR3 is 11 amino acids. V shed 5 bases, J shed 13 bases, and the junction held 6 bases outside the gene matches. The CDR3: CAWGDRVPQYF. CDR3 coding DNA: TGTGCCTGGGGGGACAGGGTACCGCAGTACTTC.

This clonotype was counted many times. The chain carries TRBV28 and TRBJ1-4; D is possibly TRBD1 (6 bases). The ends were cut back, 5 bases at V and 4 bases at J, with 17 bases in the middle. Germline loops: CDR1 MDHEN, CDR2 SYDVKM. The CDR3 is 16 amino acids. The CDR3 here is CASSPSLDRINEKLFF. CDR3 DNA: TGTGCCAGCAGTCCCTCCCTAGACAGGATTAATGAAAAACTGTTTTTT.

V usage is TRBV30 and J usage is TRBJ2-7; 14 nucleotides agree with TRBD2. The germline CDR1 and CDR2 sequences are GTSNPN and SVGIG (reference sequence). This CDR3 has 13 residues. J gave up 3 bases and V 8 bases, and 3 bases lay outside the gene matches. CDR3 sequence reads: CAGTSGGNYEQYF. CDR3 DNA sequence: TGTGCCGGGACTAGCGGGGGAAACTACGAGCAGTACTTC.

This clonotype was detected a few times. This chain uses TRBV3-1 with TRBJ2-2; TRBD2 matches 8 bases. The CDR3 totals 17 residues. Trimming at V came to 0 bases and at J to 1 base, leaving 4 bases not matched to a gene. In germline, CDR1 is LGHDT, CDR2 YNNKEL (reference sequence). CDR3 residues: CASSQDKTSGNTGELFF. The CDR3 DNA reads as TGTGCCAGCAGCCAAGATAAAACTAGCGGGAACACCGGGGAGCTGTTTTTT.

This clonotype appeared many times. The chain joins TRBV12-3 or TRBV12-4 to TRBJ2-1; 7 nucleotides align to TRBD2. V shed 6 bases and J 4 bases; nucleotides not matched to a gene: 6. CDR3 length equals 14 residues. The CDR3 loop is CASSHGLDYNEQFF. In DNA form, the CDR3 reads TGTGCCAGCAGCCACGGACTAGATTACAATGAGCAGTTCTTC.

There are many counts of this clonotype. The V call is TRBV28, the J call TRBJ1-2; 7 bases align to TRBD1. Germline V gene data show CDR1 as MDHEN and CDR2 as SYDVKM. V shed 5 bases, J shed 0 bases, and the junction held 24 bases outside the gene matches. The CDR3 spans 21 residues. Here the CDR3 DNA reads TGTGCCAGCAGTGATCGACAAACACAGGGGCTGCGCGGTGTGGCTAACTATGGCTACACCTTC. Translation: CASSDRQTQGLRGVANYGYTF.

The CDR3 loop is CAISNRDRGGNTIYF. Here the CDR3 DNA reads TGTGCCATCAGCAACCGGGACAGGGGAGGAAACACCATATATTTT. The chain carries TRBV10-3 and TRBJ1-3, with 10 positions matching TRBD1. Trimming took 6 bases from V and 4 from J; bases not matched to a gene: 6. Germline lookup yields CDR1 ENHRY and CDR2 SYGVKD. The CDR3 spans 15 residues.

This clonotype was seen a handful of times. This chain joins TRBV19 and TRBJ1-5; the D is unclear. V lost 3 bases and J 2 bases, leaving 8 bases between the germline ends. From germline, CDR1 is LNHDA and CDR2 SQIVND (reference sequence). This CDR3 is built from 14 residues. CDR3 coding DNA: TGTGCCAGTAGTATCGTGACACGCAATCAGCCCCAGCATTTT. It encodes CASSIVTRNQPQHF.

This clonotype was counted ten times or more. The J gene is TRBJ1-1, the V gene TRBV2; 7 positions match TRBD1. Germline CDR1 reads SNHLY; CDR2 reads FYNNEI. V was clipped by 5 bases and J by 0 bases; unmatched bases: 6. The CDR3 covers 15 residues. CDR3 sequence: CASSTGDGMNTEAFF. In DNA, the CDR3 is TGTGCCAGCAGTACAGGGGATGGAATGAACACTGAAGCTTTCTTT.

This clonotype was found many times. The genes are TRBV27 and TRBJ1-1; maybe TRBD1 (6 bases). This CDR3 contains 15 residues. Germline assignment: CDR1 MNHEY and CDR2 SMNVEV (reference sequence). Trimming removed 7 bases from V and 11 bases from J, with 26 bases in between. CDR3 coding DNA: TGTGCCAGCATTTCTATGAACCGGGACACTAGATCGGCTTTCTTT. Its protein product is CASISMNRDTRSAFF.

This clonotype was observed many times. The gene calls are TRBV28 and TRBJ2-3; 11 nucleotides agree with TRBD2. The ends lost 7 bases at V and 0 bases at J; junction bases unmatched: 6. The CDR3 length is 16 residues. Germline CDR1 and CDR2: MDHEN and SYDVKM. CDR3 sequence (DNA): TGTGCCAGCACTGCGACTAGCGGGACTAGCACAGATACGCAGTATTTT. Its protein is CASTATSGTSTDTQYF.

This clonotype has ten or more counts. This rearrangement joins TRBV15 to TRBJ2-1, with 9 bases that match TRBD1. V was pared by 0 bases and J by 2 bases, with 5 bases of the junction left unmatched. Germline V CDR1 and CDR2: LNHNV, YYDKDF (reference sequence). The CDR3 is 17 amino acids. CDR3 protein: CATSRDPRDRAYNEQFF. CDR3 nucleotides: TGTGCCACCAGCAGAGATCCCCGGGACAGGGCCTACAATGAGCAGTTCTTC.

The J gene is TRBJ2-7, the V gene TRBV20-1; D remains ambiguous. There are 14 residues in the CDR3. CDR1 DFQATT and CDR2 SNEGSKA come from the germline V gene (reference sequence). Trimming took off 5 bases at V and 1 base at J, with 15 bases between the two ends. CDR3 coding DNA: TGCAGTGCTCGGGCGGACGGAACTTCCTACGAGCAGTACTTC. Translating it yields CSARADGTSYEQYF.

This clonotype was seen many times. The V and J genes are TRBV15 and TRBJ2-7; 9 bases line up with TRBD1. V trimming: 1 base; J trimming: 2 bases; junction bases outside the gene matches: 3. CDR3 size: 15 residues. The germline V gene encodes CDR1 LNHNV and CDR2 YYDKDF (reference sequence). The CDR3 DNA follows: TGTGCCACCAGCAGAGGTGGGACAGGGCCCTACGAGCAGTACTTC. This sequence encodes CATSRGGTGPYEQYF.

This clonotype was seen many times. The CDR3 loop reads CASSRAATSGYNEQFF. The CDR3 DNA reads TGTGCCAGCAGCCGAGCCGCTACTAGCGGGTACAATGAGCAGTTCTTC. The J gene is TRBJ2-1, the V gene TRBV7-6; 9 bases fit TRBD2. CDR3 length equals 16 residues. J gave up 4 bases and V 5 bases, and 9 bases lay outside the gene matches. The germline V gene encodes CDR1 SGHVS and CDR2 FNYEAQ.

The chain combines TRBV3-1 with TRBJ1-1; no definite D call. CDR3 length: 11 residues. Trimming took off 2 bases at V and 8 bases at J, with 6 bases between the two ends. Germline V gene data show CDR1 as LGHDT and CDR2 as YNNKEL (reference sequence). CDR3 nucleotides: TGTGCCAGCAGCCAACTAAAGGAAGCTTTCTTT. This gives the protein CASSQLKEAFF.

The V call is TRBV5-1, the J call TRBJ1-5; D perhaps matches TRBD1 (5 bases). V shed 4 bases and J shed 1 base, with 12 bases lying between them. CDR1 and CDR2 from the germline V gene are SGHRS and YFSETQ. CDR3 length equals 15 residues. In DNA form, the CDR3 reads TGCGCCAGCAGCCCTGGGGCAGGGAGCAATCAGCCCCAGCATTTT. This gives the protein CASSPGAGSNQPQHF.

The chain employs TRBV7-2 and TRBJ2-1; TRBD2 agrees at 12 bases. This CDR3 is 17 amino acids long. Losses at the gene ends were 2 bases for V and 6 bases for J; bases not matched to a gene: 8. Germline V gives CDR1 SGHTA, CDR2 FQGNSA. The CDR3 loop reads CASSLKYVLAGGNEQFF. CDR3 DNA sequence: TGTGCCAGCAGCTTAAAGTACGTACTAGCGGGAGGCAATGAGCAGTTCTTC.

In this sample, this clonotype turned up many times. The chain employs TRBV2 and TRBJ2-3; D perhaps matches TRBD2 (6 bases). CDR3 length equals 14 residues. Germline loops: CDR1 SNHLY, CDR2 FYNNEI. The germline V and J ends were trimmed by 6 bases and 2 bases, with 12 bases remaining between them. CDR3 sequence: CASRFRDSTDTQYF. In DNA form, the CDR3 reads TGTGCCAGCAGATTCCGGGACTCCACAGATACGCAGTATTTT.

The rearrangement uses TRBV5-1 and TRBJ2-7; D remains unclear. This CDR3 region has 13 residues. CDR1 and CDR2 (germline): SGHRS, YFSETQ. V was pared by 0 bases and J by 7 bases, with 11 bases between. CDR3 amino acids: CASSLGPVREQYF. CDR3 DNA sequence: TGCGCCAGCAGCTTGGGCCCCGTCAGGGAGCAGTACTTC.